This T cell receptor beta chain is drawn from a study of beta chain features in type 1 diabetes. Study overall: Similarity in age, gender and cell yields was seen between patients and healthy donors.

Findings and caveats of the study: TCRB CDR3s were moderately but significantly shorter in Type 1 diabetes patients in all four CD4+ subsets. Diminished insertions and augmented deletions at VDJ junctions characterized type 1 diabetes patients. Still unanswered here is whether HLA type influences TCRB rearrangement.

Comment on this clone: Its antigen is still unknown.

Germline CDR1 SEHNR, CDR2 FQNEAQ (reference sequence). This CDR3 spans 14 amino acids. Trimming removed 6 bases from V and 1 base from J, with 11 bases in between. The whole isolated RNA underwent reverse transcription, so sequencing captured expressed TCRB transcripts. Sequencing used immunoSEQ multiplex PCR; TCRdb keeps in-frame clones, though not all of them. The table shows hundreds of thousands of clones, with roughly 13% occurring only once. The source material was naive CD4+ T cells from blood. The rearrangement uses TRBV7-9 and TRBJ2-3; D tentatively fits TRBD1 or TRBD2 (5 bases each). The receptor comes from a man aged 18-30 years with type 1 diabetes. CDR3 sequence: CASRRGEGTDTQYF. CDR3 in DNA: TGTGCCAGCAGGCGAGGGGAAGGCACAGATACGCAGTATTTT.